This T cell receptor (beta chain) was retrieved from a study of T cells in localized non-small cell lung cancer. J was trimmed by 0 bases and V by 5 bases; bases with no gene match: 6. Per germline, CDR1 LNHDA and CDR2 SQIVND (reference sequence). The CDR3 extends over 16 amino acids. Some clones are missing from TCRdb's copy, which holds only in-frame ones; the method was immunoSEQ multiplex PCR. This sample carries roughly 89,000 clones, roughly 90% of them seen once, and the ten largest clones take over 3.5%. This specimen was PBMCs, taken before any cancer treatment. The chain uses TRBV19 and TRBJ2-7; TRBD2 agrees at 11 bases. This TCR derives from a woman between 35 and 75 years old with stage II squamous cell lung carcinoma. This CDR3 is CASSLASGGFSYEQYF. The CDR3 DNA follows: TGTGCCAGTAGTCTGGCTAGCGGGGGGTTCTCCTACGAGCAGTACTTC.